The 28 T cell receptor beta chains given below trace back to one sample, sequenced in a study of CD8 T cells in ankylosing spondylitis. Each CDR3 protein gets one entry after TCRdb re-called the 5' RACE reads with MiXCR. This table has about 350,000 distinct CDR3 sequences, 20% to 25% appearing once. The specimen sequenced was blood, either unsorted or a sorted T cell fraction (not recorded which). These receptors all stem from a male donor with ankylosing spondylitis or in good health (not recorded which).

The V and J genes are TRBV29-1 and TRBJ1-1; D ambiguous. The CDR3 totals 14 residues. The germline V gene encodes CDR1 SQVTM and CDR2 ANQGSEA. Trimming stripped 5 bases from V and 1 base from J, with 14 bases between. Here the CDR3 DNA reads TGCAGCGTTTTATCTCTCTTGGCGAACACTGAAGCTTTCTTT. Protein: CSVLSLLANTEAFF.

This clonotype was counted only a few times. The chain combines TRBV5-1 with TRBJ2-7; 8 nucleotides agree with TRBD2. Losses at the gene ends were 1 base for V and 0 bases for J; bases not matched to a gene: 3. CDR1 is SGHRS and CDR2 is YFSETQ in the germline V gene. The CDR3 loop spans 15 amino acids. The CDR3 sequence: CASSLSSGGSYEQYF. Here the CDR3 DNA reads TGCGCCAGCAGCTTGTCCAGCGGGGGCTCCTACGAGCAGTACTTC.

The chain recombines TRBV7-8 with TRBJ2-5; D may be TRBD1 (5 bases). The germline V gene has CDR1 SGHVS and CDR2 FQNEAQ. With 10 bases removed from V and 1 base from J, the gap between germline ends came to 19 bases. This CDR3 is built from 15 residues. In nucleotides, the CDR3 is TGTGCCATCACGACCTTAAGGGGATCCCAAGAGACCCAGTACTTC. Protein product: CAITTLRGSQETQYF.

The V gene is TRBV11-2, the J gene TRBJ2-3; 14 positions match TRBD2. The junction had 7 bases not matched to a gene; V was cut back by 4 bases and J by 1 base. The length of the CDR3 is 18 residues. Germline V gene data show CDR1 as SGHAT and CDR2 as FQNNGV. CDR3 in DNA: TGTGCCAGCAGCTGGCCCGGGACTAGCGGGGGAGGCACAGATACGCAGTATTTT. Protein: CASSWPGTSGGGTDTQYF.

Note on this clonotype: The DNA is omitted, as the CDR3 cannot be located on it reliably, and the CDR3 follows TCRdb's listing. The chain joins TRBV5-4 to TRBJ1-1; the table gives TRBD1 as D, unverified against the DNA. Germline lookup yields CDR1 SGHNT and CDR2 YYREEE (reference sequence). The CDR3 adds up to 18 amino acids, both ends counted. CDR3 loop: CASSLVGSGSPFVGQTFF.

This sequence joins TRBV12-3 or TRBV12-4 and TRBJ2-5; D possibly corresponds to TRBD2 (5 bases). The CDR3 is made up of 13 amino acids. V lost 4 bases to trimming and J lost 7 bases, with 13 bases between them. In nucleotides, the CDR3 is TGTGCCAGCAGTTCCGGCGGGTTTGCGACCCAGTACTTC. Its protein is CASSSGGFATQYF.

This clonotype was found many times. The CDR3 loop reads CASSPLSPRGTGELFF. The DNA for the CDR3 is TGTGCCAGCAGTCCGTTGTCCCCTCGGGGGACCGGGGAGCTGTTTTTT. The V gene is TRBV6-1, the J gene TRBJ2-2, with D tentatively TRBD2 (6 bases). The CDR3 extends over 16 amino acids. Per the germline V gene, CDR1 is MNHNS and CDR2 is SASEGT. The ends were cut back, 5 bases at V and 5 bases at J, with 18 bases in the middle.

Here the CDR3 reads CASSMTGLGTEAFF. The CDR3 coding sequence is TGTGCCAGCAGCATGACAGGGTTGGGCACTGAAGCTTTCTTT. The rearrangement joins TRBV13 to TRBJ1-1; 7 bases fit TRBD1. With V trimmed by 5 bases and J by 4 bases, 7 bases remained unmatched. This CDR3 has 14 amino acids. From germline, CDR1 is PRHDT and CDR2 FYEKMQ (reference sequence).

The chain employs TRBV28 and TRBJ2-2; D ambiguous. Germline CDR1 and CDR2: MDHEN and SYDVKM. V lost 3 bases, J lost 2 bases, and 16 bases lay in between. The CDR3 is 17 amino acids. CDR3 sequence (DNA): TGTGCCAGCAGTTTTAATGTACCCACGGCCAACACCGGGGAGCTGTTTTTT. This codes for CASSFNVPTANTGELFF.

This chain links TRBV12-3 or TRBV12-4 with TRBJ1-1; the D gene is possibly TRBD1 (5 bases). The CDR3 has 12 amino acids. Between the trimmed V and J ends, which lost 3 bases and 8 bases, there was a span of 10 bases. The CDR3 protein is CASSFQGLEAFF. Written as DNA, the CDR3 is TGTGCCAGCAGTTTTCAGGGCTTGGAAGCTTTCTTT.

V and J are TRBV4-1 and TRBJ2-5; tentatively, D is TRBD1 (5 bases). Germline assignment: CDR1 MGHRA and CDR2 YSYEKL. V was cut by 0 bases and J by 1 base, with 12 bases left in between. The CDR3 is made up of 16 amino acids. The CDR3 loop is CASSQDGLTAQETQYF. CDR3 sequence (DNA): TGCGCCAGCAGCCAAGACGGTCTGACAGCCCAAGAGACCCAGTACTTC.

CDR3 in DNA: TGTGCCAGCAGTTATTCTAGCGGGGGGACTTCGTTCTTC. Translated, it gives CASSYSSGGTSFF. V usage is TRBV6-5 and J usage is TRBJ2-1; 11 bases are shared with TRBD2. The CDR3 length is 13 residues. Per germline, CDR1 MNHEY and CDR2 SVGAGI. Trimming at V came to 3 bases and at J to 15 bases, leaving 7 bases not matched to a gene.

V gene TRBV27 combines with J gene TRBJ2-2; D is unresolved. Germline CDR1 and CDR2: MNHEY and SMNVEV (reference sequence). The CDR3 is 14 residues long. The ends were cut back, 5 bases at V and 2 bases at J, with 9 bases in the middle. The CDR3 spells CASSRAPNTGELFF. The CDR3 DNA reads TGTGCCAGCAGTCGGGCTCCAAACACCGGGGAGCTGTTTTTT.

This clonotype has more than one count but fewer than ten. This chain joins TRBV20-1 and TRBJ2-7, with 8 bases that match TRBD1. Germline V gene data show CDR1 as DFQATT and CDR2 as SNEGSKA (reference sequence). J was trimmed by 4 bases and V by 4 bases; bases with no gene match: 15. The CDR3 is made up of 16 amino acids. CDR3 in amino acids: CSANHPLPDRGYEQYF. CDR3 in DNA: TGCAGTGCTAATCACCCGCTACCCGACAGGGGATACGAGCAGTACTTC.

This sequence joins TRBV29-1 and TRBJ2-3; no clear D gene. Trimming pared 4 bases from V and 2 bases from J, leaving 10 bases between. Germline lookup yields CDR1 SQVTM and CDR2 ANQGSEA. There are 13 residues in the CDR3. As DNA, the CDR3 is TGCAGCGTTGGAGTAACGAACACAGATACGCAGTATTTT. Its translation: CSVGVTNTDTQYF.

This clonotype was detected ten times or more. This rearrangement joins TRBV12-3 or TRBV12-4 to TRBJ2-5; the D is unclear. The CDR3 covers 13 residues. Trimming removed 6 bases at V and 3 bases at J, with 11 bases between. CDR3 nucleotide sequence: TGTGCCAGCAGCGAAAGAAGAAAAGAGACCCAGTACTTC. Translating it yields CASSERRKETQYF.

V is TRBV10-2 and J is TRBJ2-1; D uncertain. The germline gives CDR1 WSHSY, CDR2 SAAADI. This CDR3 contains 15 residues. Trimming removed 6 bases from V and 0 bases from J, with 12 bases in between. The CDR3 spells CASRQDVSSYNEQFF. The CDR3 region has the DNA TGCGCCAGCAGGCAAGACGTTAGCTCCTACAATGAGCAGTTCTTC.

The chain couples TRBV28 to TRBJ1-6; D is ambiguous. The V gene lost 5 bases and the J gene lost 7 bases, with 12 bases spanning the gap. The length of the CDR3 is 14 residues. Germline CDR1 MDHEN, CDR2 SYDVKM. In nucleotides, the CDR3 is TGTGCCAGCAGTCCCGGTGGTCGGAATTCACCCCTCCACTTT. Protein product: CASSPGGRNSPLHF.

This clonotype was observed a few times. CDR3 nucleotide sequence: TGTGCCAGCACTCTACAGGGCTCCTACAATGAGCAGTTCTTC. It yields the protein CASTLQGSYNEQFF. V and J are TRBV6-2 or TRBV6-3 and TRBJ2-1; possibly TRBD1 for D (6 bases). From germline, CDR1 is MNHEY and CDR2 SVGEGT. Trimming cost V 7 bases and J 0 bases, with 10 bases left between them. The CDR3 is 14 amino acids.

CDR3 sequence: CASSRQGRNEQYF. CDR3 bases: TGTGCCAGCAGTCGACAGGGGCGAAACGAGCAGTACTTC. The chain carries TRBV12-3 or TRBV12-4 and TRBJ2-7; 8 nucleotides line up with TRBD1. Trimming cost V 5 bases and J 5 bases; bases outside gene matches: 5. This CDR3 has 13 amino acids.

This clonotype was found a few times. CDR3 residues: CASSLQENNEQFF. For the CDR3, the DNA is TGTGCCAGCAGCTTACAGGAAAACAATGAGCAGTTCTTC. This chain joins TRBV7-7 and TRBJ2-1; no clear D gene. Germline CDR1 SSHAT, CDR2 FNYEAQ (reference sequence). The CDR3 extends over 13 amino acids. The germline V and J ends were trimmed by 2 bases and 5 bases, with 7 bases remaining between them. Combining the CDR3 with reference TRBV7-7 and TRBJ2-1 gives the whole variable domain GAGVSQSPRYKVTKRGQDVTLRCDPISSHATLYWYQQALGQGPEFLTYFNYEAQPDKSGLPSDRFSAERPEGSISTLTIQRTEQRDSAMYRCASSLQENNEQFFGPGTRLTVL.

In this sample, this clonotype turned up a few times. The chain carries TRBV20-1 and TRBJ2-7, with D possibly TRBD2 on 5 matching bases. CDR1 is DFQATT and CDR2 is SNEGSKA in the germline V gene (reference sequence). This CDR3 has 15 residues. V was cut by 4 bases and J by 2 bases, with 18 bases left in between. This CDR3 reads CSATRAVEVPYEQYF. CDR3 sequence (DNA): TGCAGTGCTACCAGAGCGGTTGAGGTCCCCTACGAGCAGTACTTC.

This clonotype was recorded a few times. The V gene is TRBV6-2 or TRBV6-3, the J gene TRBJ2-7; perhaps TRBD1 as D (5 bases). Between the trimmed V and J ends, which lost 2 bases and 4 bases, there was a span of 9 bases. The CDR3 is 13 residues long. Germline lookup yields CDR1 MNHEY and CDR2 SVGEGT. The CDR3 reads CASSYLDRYEQYF. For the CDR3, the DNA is TGTGCCAGCAGTTACCTTGACAGATACGAGCAGTACTTC.

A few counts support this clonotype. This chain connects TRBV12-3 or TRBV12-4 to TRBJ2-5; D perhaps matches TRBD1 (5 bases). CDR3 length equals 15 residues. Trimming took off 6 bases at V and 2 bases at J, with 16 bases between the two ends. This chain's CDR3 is CASSPTPDRQETQYF. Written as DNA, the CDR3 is TGTGCCAGCAGCCCCACTCCTGACAGACAAGAGACCCAGTACTTC.

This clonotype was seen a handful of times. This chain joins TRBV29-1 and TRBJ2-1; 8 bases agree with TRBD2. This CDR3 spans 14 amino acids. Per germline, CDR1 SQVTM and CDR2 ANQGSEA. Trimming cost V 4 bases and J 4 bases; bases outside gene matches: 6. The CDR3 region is CSVGGGGTYNEQFF. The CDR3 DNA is TGCAGCGTTGGTGGCGGGGGGACATACAATGAGCAGTTCTTC.

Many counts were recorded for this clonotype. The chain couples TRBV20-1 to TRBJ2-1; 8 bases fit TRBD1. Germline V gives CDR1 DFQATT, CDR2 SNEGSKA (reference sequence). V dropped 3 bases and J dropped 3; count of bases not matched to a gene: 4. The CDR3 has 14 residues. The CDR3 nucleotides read TGCAGTGCTAGCCCGGGACAGGACTACAATGAGCAGTTCTTC. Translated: CSASPGQDYNEQFF.

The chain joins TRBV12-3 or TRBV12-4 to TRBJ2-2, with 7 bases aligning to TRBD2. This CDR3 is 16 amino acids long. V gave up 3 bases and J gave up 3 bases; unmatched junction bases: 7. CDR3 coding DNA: TGTGCCAGCAGTTTCCCCAGCGGGGCGGACACCGGGGAGCTGTTTTTT. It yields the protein CASSFPSGADTGELFF.

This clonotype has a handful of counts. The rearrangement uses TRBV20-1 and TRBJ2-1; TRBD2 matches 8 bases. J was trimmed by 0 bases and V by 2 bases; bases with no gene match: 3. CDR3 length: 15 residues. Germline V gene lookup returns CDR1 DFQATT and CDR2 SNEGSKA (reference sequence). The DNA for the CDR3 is TGCAGTGCTAGACTGAGCGGGGGCTCCTACAATGAGCAGTTCTTC. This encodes CSARLSGGSYNEQFF.